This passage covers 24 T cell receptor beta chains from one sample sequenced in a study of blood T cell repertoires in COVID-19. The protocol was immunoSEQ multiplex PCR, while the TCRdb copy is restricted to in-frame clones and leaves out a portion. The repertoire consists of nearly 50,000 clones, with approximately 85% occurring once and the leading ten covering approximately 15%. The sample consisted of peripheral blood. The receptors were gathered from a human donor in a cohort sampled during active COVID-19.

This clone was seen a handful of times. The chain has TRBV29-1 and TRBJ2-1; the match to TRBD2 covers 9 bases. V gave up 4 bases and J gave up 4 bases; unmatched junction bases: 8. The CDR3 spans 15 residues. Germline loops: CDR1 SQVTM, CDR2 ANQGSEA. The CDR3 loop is CSVGKRLAGYNEQFF. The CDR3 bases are TGCAGCGTTGGAAAGAGGCTAGCGGGGTACAATGAGCAGTTCTTC.

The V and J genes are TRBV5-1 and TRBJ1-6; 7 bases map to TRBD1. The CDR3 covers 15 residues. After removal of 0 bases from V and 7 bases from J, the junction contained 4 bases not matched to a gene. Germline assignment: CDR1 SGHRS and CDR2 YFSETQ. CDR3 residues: CASSLGGTENSPLHF. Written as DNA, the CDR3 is TGCGCCAGCAGCTTGGGGGGGACAGAAAATTCACCCCTCCACTTT.

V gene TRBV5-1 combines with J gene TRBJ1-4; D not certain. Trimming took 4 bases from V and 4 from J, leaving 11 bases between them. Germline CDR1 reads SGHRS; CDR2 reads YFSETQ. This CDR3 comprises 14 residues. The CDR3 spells CASSPTTNNEKLFF. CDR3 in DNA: TGCGCCAGCAGCCCTACAACTAATAATGAAAAACTGTTTTTT.

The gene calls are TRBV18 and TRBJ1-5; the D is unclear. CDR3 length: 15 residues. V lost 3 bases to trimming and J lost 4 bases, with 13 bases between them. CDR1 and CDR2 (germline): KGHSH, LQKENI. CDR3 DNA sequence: TGTGCCAGCTCACCTAGAGGGCTTGCAAATCAGCCCCAGCATTTT. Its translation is CASSPRGLANQPQHF.

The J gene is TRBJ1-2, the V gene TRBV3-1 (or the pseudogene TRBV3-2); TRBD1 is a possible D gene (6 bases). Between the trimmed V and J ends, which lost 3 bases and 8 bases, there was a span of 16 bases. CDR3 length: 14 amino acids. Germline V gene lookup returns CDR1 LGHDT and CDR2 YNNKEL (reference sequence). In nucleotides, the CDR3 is TGTGCCAGCAGCCAGTACACAGGGCTAGGGGGCTACACCTTC. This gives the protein CASSQYTGLGGYTF.

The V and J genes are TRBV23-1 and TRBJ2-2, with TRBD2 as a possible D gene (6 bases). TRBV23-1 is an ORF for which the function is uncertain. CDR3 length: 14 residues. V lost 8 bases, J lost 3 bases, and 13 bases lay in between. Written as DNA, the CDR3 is TGCGCCAGCCCTCGGACGGGGGACACCGGGGAGCTGTTTTTT. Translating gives CASPRTGDTGELFF.

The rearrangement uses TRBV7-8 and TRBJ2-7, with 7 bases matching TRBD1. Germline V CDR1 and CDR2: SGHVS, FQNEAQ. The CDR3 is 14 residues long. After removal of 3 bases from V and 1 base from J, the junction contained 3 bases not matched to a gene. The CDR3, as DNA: TGTGCCAGCAGCTTCCTACAGGGGTCCTACGAGCAGTACTTC. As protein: CASSFLQGSYEQYF.

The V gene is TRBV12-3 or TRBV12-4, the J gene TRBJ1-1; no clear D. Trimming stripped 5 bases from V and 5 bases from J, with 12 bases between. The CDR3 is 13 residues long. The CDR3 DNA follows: TGTGCCAGCAGTGCACAGCAGCATACTGAAGCTTTCTTT. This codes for CASSAQQHTEAFF.

The CDR3 DNA reads as TGTGCCAGCAGCACTCCGGGACTAGACAATGAGCAGTTCTTC. The encoded protein is CASSTPGLDNEQFF. V is TRBV7-8 and J is TRBJ2-1, with 8 bases fitting TRBD2. J gave up 5 bases and V 5 bases, and 5 bases lay outside the gene matches. The CDR3 runs to 14 residues. Germline lookup yields CDR1 SGHVS and CDR2 FQNEAQ.

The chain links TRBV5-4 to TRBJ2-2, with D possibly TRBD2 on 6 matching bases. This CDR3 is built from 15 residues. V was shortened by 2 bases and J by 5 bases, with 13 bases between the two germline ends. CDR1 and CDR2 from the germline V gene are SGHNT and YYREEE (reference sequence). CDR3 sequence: CASSFGGGGTGELFF. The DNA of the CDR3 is TGTGCCAGCAGCTTCGGGGGAGGCGGAACCGGGGAGCTGTTTTTT.

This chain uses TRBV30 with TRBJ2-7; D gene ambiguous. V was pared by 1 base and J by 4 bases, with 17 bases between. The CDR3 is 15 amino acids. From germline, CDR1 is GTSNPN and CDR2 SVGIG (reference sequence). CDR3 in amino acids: CAWSGGSFSLYEQYF. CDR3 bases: TGTGCCTGGAGTGGCGGATCATTTTCTCTTTACGAGCAGTACTTC.

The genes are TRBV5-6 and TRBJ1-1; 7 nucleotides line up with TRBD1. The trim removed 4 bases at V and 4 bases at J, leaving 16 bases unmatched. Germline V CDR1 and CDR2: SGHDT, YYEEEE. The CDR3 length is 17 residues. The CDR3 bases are TGTGCCAGCAGCAGGCGAATACAGGGGTCCTGGGCCACTGAAGCTTTCTTT. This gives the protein CASSRRIQGSWATEAFF.

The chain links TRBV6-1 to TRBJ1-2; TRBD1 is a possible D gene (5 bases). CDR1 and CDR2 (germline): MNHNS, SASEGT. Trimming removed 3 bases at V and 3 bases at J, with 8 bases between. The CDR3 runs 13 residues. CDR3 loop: CASSEGQDYGYTF. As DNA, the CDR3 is TGTGCCAGCAGTGAGGGGCAGGACTATGGCTACACCTTC.

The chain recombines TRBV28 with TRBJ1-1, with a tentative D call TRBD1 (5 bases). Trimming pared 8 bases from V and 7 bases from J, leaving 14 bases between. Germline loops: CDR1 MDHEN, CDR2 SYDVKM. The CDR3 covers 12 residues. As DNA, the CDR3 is TGTGCCAGCGGCCAAAGGGGAATTGAAGCTTTCTTT. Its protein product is CASGQRGIEAFF. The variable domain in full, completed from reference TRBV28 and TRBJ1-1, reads DVKVTQSSRYLVKRTGEKVFLECVQDMDHENMFWYRQDPGLGLRLIYFSYDVKMKEKGDIPEGYSVSREKKERFSLILESASTNQTSMYLCASGQRGIEAFFGQGTRLTVV.

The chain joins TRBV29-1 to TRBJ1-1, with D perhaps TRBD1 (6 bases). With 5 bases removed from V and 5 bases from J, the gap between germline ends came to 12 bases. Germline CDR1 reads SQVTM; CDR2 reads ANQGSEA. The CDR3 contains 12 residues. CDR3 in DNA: TGCAGCGTTAGTAGGGGGAATACTGAAGCTTTCTTT. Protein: CSVSRGNTEAFF.

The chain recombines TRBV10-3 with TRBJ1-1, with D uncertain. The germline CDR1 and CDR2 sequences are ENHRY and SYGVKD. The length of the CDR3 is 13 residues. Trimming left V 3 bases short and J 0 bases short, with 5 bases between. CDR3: CAISDRVNTEAFF. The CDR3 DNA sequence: TGTGCCATCAGTGATCGAGTGAACACTGAAGCTTTCTTT.

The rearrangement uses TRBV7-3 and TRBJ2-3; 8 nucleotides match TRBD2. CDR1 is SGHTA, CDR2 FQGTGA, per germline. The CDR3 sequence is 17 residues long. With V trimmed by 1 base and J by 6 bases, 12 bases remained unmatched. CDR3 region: CASSLMARLAGSDTQYF. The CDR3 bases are TGTGCCAGCAGCTTAATGGCGCGTCTAGCGGGCTCTGATACGCAGTATTTT.

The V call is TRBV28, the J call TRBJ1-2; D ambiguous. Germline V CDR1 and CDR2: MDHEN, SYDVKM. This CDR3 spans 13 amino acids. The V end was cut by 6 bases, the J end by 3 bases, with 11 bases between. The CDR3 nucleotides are TGTGCCAGCAGCCCACAGAGCCACTATGGCTACACCTTC. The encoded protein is CASSPQSHYGYTF.

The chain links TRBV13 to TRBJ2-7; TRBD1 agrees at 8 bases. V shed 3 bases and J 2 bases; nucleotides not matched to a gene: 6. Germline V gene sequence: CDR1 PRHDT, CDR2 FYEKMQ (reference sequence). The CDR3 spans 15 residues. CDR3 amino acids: CASSFKDREAYEQYF. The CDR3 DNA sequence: TGTGCCAGCAGCTTTAAGGACAGGGAGGCCTACGAGCAGTACTTC.

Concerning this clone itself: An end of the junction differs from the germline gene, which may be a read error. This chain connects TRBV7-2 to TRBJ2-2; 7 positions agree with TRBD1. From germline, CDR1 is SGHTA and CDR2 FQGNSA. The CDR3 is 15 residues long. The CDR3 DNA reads TGTGCCAGCAACTTACAGGGGAGAAACACCGGGGAGCTGTTTTTT. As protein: CASNLQGRNTGELFF.

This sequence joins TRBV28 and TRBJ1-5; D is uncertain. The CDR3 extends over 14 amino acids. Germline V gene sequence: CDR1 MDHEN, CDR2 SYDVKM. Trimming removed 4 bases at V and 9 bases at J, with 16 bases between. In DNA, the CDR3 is TGTGCCAGCAGTTCGGGTAGGGTTACTAGGCCCCAGCATTTT. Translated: CASSSGRVTRPQHF.

CDR3 nucleotide sequence: TGTGCCAGCAGCTTTGGACAGGGGGCTGTTCAGCCCCAGCATTTT. Protein sequence: CASSFGQGAVQPQHF. The chain is built from TRBV5-6 and TRBJ1-5; 11 bases are a match to TRBD1. The CDR3 spans 15 residues. V lost 2 bases and J lost 6; bases outside the gene matches: 4. Germline lookup yields CDR1 SGHDT and CDR2 YYEEEE.

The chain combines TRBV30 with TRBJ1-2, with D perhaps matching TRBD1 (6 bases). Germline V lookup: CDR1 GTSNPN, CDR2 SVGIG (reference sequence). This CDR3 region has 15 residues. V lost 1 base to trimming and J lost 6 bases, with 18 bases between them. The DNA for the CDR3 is TGTGCCTGGAGTGCGGGCCAGGGGAATGTGAATGGCTACACCTTC. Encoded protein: CAWSAGQGNVNGYTF.

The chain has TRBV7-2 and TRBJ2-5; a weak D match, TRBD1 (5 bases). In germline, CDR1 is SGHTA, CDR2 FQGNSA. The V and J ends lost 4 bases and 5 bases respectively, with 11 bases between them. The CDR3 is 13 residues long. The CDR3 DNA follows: TGTGCCAGCAGCTCTCAGGGATTCGAGACCCAGTACTTC. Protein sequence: CASSSQGFETQYF.